The 7 T cell receptor beta chains below all came from one sample that was sequenced in a study of CD8 T cells in Susac syndrome. Random hexamers were used to reverse transcribe the RNA input (about 0.5 to 1 ug). TCRdb independently ran MiXCR on the immunoSEQ multiplex PCR reads; one entry per CDR3 protein. The sample has some 76,000 distinct CDR3 sequences; roughly 90% are singletons. Source material: CD8+ T cells from PBMCs. These receptors were obtained from a human donor with multiple sclerosis.

The V gene is TRBV2, the J gene TRBJ2-1; 8 bases align to TRBD2. V shed 6 bases, J shed 3 bases, and the junction held 7 bases outside the gene matches. Germline lookup yields CDR1 SNHLY and CDR2 FYNNEI. The CDR3 has 15 residues. The CDR3: CASRTGTRGYNEQFF. CDR3 DNA sequence: TGTGCCAGCAGAACCGGGACTAGGGGCTACAATGAGCAGTTCTTC.

This rearrangement joins TRBV5-1 to TRBJ1-1, with a tentative D call TRBD1 (6 bases). Germline CDR1 SGHRS, CDR2 YFSETQ. V lost 2 bases, J lost 0 bases, and 14 bases lay in between. This CDR3 comprises 16 residues. DNA for the CDR3: TGCGCCAGCAGCTTCGAGGGGGTTGCCATGAACACTGAAGCTTTCTTT. This gives the protein CASSFEGVAMNTEAFF.

This clonotype was observed a few times. The CDR3 is CSVGTGGEYEQYF. For the CDR3, the DNA is TGCAGCGTGGGGACAGGGGGCGAATACGAGCAGTACTTC. This sequence joins TRBV29-1 and TRBJ2-7, with TRBD1 identical over 12 bases. Losses at the gene ends were 6 bases for V and 4 bases for J; bases not matched to a gene: 4. The CDR3 consists of 13 residues. Germline assignment: CDR1 SQVTM and CDR2 ANQGSEA.

The chain is built from TRBV29-1 and TRBJ1-1; no clear D. Germline V gives CDR1 SQVTM, CDR2 ANQGSEA. The length of the CDR3 is 11 residues. V gave up 3 bases and J gave up 4 bases, with 6 bases separating them. This CDR3 reads CSVEWGTEAFF. Written as DNA, the CDR3 is TGCAGCGTTGAGTGGGGCACTGAAGCTTTCTTT. Supplemented by reference TRBV29-1 and TRBJ1-1, the full variable domain reads SAVISQKPSRDICQRGTSLTIQCQVDSQVTMMFWYRQQPGQSLTLIATANQGSEATYESGFVIDKFPISRPNLTFSTLTVSNMSPEDSSIYLCSVEWGTEAFFGQGTRLTVV.

The rearrangement links TRBV29-1 to TRBJ1-4; 11 bases are a match to TRBD1. After removal of 1 base from V and 8 bases from J, the junction contained 9 bases not matched to a gene. In germline, CDR1 is SQVTM, CDR2 ANQGSEA. This CDR3 has 16 amino acids. CDR3 residues: CSVEGTGGEVGEKLFF. CDR3 DNA: TGCAGCGTTGAAGGGACAGGGGGCGAGGTAGGCGAAAAACTGTTTTTT.

This sequence joins TRBV28 and TRBJ1-1; D gene uncertain. CDR1 is MDHEN and CDR2 is SYDVKM in the germline V gene. CDR3 length: 13 residues. V was cut by 3 bases and J by 1 base, with 6 bases left in between. The CDR3 reads CASSFNRNTEAFF. The CDR3 coding sequence is TGTGCCAGCAGTTTCAACAGGAACACTGAAGCTTTCTTT.

This clonotype was detected only once. The V call is TRBV3-1, the J call TRBJ1-1; TRBD1 matches 8 bases. Germline loops: CDR1 LGHDT, CDR2 YNNKEL (reference sequence). V shed 5 bases, J shed 0 bases, and the junction held 11 bases outside the gene matches. This CDR3 comprises 17 residues. The CDR3 DNA follows: TGTGCCAGCAGCTTCCGGACAGGGACATCAATGAACACTGAAGCTTTCTTT. Amino acid sequence: CASSFRTGTSMNTEAFF.